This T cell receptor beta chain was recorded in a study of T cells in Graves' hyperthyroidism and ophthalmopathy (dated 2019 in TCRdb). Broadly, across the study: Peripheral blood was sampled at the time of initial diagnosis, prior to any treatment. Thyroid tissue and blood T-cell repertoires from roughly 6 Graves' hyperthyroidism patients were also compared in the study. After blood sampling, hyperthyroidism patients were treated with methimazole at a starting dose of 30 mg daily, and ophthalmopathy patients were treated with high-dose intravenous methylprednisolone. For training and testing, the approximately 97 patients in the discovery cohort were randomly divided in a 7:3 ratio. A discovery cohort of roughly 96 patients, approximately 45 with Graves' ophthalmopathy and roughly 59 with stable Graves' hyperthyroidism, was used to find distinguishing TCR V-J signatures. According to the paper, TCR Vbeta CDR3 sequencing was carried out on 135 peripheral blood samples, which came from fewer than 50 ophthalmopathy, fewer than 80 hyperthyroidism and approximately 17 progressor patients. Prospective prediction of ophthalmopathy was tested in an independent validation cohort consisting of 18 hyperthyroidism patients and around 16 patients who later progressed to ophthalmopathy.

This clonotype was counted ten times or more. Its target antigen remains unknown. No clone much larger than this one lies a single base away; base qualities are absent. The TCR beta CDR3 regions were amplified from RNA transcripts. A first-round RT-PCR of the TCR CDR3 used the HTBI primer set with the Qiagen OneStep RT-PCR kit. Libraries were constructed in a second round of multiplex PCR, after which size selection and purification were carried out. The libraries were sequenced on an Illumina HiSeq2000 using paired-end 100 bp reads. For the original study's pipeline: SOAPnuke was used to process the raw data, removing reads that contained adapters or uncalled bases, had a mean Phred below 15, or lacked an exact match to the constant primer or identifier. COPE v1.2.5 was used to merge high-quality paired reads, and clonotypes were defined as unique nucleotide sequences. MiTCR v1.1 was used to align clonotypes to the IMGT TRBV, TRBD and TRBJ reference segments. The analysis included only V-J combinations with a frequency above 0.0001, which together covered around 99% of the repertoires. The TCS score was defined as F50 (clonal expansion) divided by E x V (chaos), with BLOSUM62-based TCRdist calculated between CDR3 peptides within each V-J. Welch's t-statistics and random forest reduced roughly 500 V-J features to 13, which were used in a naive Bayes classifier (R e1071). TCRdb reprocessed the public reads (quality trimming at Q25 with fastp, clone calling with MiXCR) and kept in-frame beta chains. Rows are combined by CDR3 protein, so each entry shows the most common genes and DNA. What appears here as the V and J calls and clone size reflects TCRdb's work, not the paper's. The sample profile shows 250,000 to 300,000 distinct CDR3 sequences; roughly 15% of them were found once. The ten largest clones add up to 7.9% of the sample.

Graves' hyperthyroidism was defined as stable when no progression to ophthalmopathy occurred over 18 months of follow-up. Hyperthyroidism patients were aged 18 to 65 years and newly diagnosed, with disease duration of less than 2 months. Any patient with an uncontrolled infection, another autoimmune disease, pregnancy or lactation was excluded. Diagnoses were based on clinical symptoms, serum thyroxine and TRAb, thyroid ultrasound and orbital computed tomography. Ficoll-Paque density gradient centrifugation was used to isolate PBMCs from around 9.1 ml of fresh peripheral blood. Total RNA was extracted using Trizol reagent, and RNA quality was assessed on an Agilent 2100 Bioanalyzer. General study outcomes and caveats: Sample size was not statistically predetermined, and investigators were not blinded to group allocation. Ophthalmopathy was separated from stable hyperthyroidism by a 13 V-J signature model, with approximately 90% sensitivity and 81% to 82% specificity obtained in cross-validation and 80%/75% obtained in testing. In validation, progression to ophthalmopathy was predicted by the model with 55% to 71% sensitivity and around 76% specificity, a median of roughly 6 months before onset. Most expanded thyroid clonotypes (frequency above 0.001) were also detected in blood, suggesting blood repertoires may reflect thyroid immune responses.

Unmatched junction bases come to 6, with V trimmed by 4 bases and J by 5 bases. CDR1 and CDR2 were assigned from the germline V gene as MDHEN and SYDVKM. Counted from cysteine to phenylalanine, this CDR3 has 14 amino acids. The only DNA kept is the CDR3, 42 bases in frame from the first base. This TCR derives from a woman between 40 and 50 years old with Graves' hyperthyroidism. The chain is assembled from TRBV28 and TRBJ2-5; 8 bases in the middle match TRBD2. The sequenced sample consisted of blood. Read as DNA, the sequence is TGTGCCAGCAGTTCTAGGACTAGCCCCGAGACCCAGTACTTC. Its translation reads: CASSSRTSPETQYF.